The rows below give T cell receptor beta chains drawn from one sample of a study of cytomegalovirus exposure and HLA in healthy donors. Clones were read by immunoSEQ multiplex PCR, and TCRdb kept only the in-frame ones, dropping some. The table shows around 160,000 clones, with approximately 80% occurring only once. Sequenced sample: PBMCs. All receptors come from a man aged 25 to 45 in good health and CMV-seropositive. The CDR3 runs from the conserved cysteine through the conserved F or W. A D gene is named only where the DNA matches it firmly. The size of a clone is reported for some rows only, either as once, few or many, or as a class for expanded clones.

CDR3aa,CDR3nt,v_gene,abundance,j_gene,d_gene
CASSPEWGGNYGYTF,TGTGCCAGCAGCCCAGAGTGGGGGGGCAACTATGGCTACACCTTC,TRBV7-9,.,TRBJ1-2,.
CASSQEISVFYEQYF,TGCGCCAGCAGCCAAGAAATCTCAGTTTTTTACGAGCAGTACTTC,TRBV4-1,.,TRBJ2-7,.
CASSPQVEQFF,TGTGCCAGCAGCCCCCAGGTTGAGCAGTTCTTC,TRBV13,once,TRBJ2-1,.
CASSIGNAEAFF,TGTGCCAGTAGTATCGGGAACGCTGAAGCTTTCTTT,TRBV19,.,TRBJ1-1,.
CASSYSQGARTEAFF,TGTGCCAGCAGTTACTCTCAGGGGGCGCGGACTGAAGCTTTCTTT,TRBV6-5,.,TRBJ1-1,TRBD1
CASSLGQGVRPQHF,TGTGCCAGCAGCTTAGGACAGGGGGTTCGGCCCCAGCATTTT,TRBV7-2,.,TRBJ1-5,TRBD1
CASSSRVLGSYEQYF,TGTGCCAGCAGCTCCCGGGTTTTGGGCTCCTACGAGCAGTACTTC,TRBV5-5,.,TRBJ2-7,.
CASSLAPGGVEQYF,TGTGCCAGCAGCTTGGCCCCGGGGGGCGTGGAGCAGTACTTC,TRBV5-6,.,TRBJ2-7,.
CASSINSGDTEAFF,TGTGCCAGTAGTATAAACTCTGGAGACACTGAAGCTTTCTTT,TRBV19,.,TRBJ1-1,.
CASSAPPERGGRRTGELFF,TGTGCCAGCAGTGCCCCTCCGGAGCGGGGGGGCCGTCGGACCGGGGAGCTGTTTTTT,TRBV6-4,.,TRBJ2-2,TRBD2
CASGLQQGYEQYF,TGTGCTAGTGGACTTCAACAGGGCTACGAGCAGTACTTC,TRBV12-5,.,TRBJ2-7,.
CASSQDQGRVNAFF,TGCGCCAGCAGCCAAGATCAGGGCAGGGTAAACGCATTCTTT,TRBV4-1,once,TRBJ1-1,.
CASSSDRAHQPQHF,TGTGCCAGCAGTTCCGACAGGGCGCATCAGCCCCAGCATTTT,TRBV5-5,few,TRBJ1-5,TRBD1
CASSYSQGELFF,TGTGCCAGCAGTTACTCACAGGGGGAGCTGTTTTTT,TRBV6-5,few,TRBJ2-2,.
CASSHLGTSGFNEQFF,TGCGCCAGCAGCCACTTAGGGACTAGCGGATTCAATGAGCAGTTCTTC,TRBV4-3,once,TRBJ2-1,TRBD2
CASFSEITDTQYF,TGTGCCAGTTTTAGCGAAATAACAGATACGCAGTATTTT,TRBV2,.,TRBJ2-3,.
CASTRQGNSGNTIYF,TGTGCCAGTACCAGACAGGGGAACTCTGGAAACACCATATATTTT,TRBV19,few,TRBJ1-3,TRBD1
CASSGANRGETQYF,TGTGCCAGCAGTGGGGCTAACAGGGGAGAGACCCAGTACTTC,TRBV2,once,TRBJ2-5,TRBD1
CSVSGGFGEKLFF,TGCAGCGTTTCAGGGGGCTTCGGTGAAAAACTGTTTTTT,TRBV29-1,.,TRBJ1-4,TRBD1
CANRGDIDSYEQYF,TGTGCCAACCGAGGGGACATTGACTCCTACGAGCAGTACTTC,TRBV21-1,.,TRBJ2-7,.
CSVDGQEGNTGELFF,TGCAGCGTTGATGGACAGGAAGGGAACACCGGGGAGCTGTTTTTT,TRBV29-1,.,TRBJ2-2,TRBD1
CASSLYTGFAGANVLTF,TGCGCCAGCAGCCTATATACAGGGTTTGCTGGGGCCAACGTCCTGACTTTC,TRBV4-1,.,TRBJ2-6,.
CASSYGGDPTNEKLFF,TGTGCCAGCAGTTACGGAGGGGATCCAACTAATGAAAAACTGTTTTTT,TRBV6-5,.,TRBJ1-4,.
CAQKWTGKSGYTF,TGTGCTCAGAAATGGACAGGGAAGTCGGGCTACACCTTC,TRBV12-5,once,TRBJ1-2,TRBD1
CASSFSGASPLHF,TGTGCCAGCAGCTTCTCAGGGGCTTCACCCCTCCACTTT,TRBV11-3,.,TRBJ1-6,.
CASSFGSPHNEQFF,TGTGCCAGCAGCTTCGGGAGCCCCCACAATGAGCAGTTCTTC,TRBV5-6,.,TRBJ2-1,.
CASSGGTGGEKLFF,TGTGCCAGCAGCGGAGGGACAGGTGGTGAAAAACTGTTTTTT,TRBV2,.,TRBJ1-4,TRBD1
CAISSQGARGYTF,TGTGCCATCAGTTCACAGGGGGCGAGAGGCTACACCTTC,TRBV10-3,.,TRBJ1-2,TRBD1
CASRGTGVNYGYTF,TGCGCCAGCAGGGGGACAGGGGTAAACTATGGCTACACCTTC,TRBV5-1,.,TRBJ1-2,TRBD1
CASSLRDSASTDTQYF,TGTGCCAGCAGCTTAAGGGACAGCGCTAGCACAGATACGCAGTATTTT,TRBV11-3,.,TRBJ2-3,TRBD1
CASSYSETEQFF,TGTGCCAGCAGTTACTCTGAGACAGAGCAGTTCTTC,TRBV6-5,.,TRBJ2-1,.
CASSFRKQEQFF,TGTGCCAGCAGCTTCAGAAAACAAGAGCAGTTCTTC,TRBV7-2,.,TRBJ2-1,.
CASSYGAARQPQHF,TGTGCCAGCAGTTACGGGGCAGCGCGCCAGCCCCAGCATTTT,TRBV6-5,.,TRBJ1-5,.
CASSTGTEYNEQFF,TGTGCCAGCAGCACCGGGACAGAGTACAATGAGCAGTTCTTC,TRBV7-6,.,TRBJ2-1,TRBD1
CASTSQGRGTEAFF,TGTGCCAGTACCTCACAGGGACGAGGGACTGAAGCTTTCTTT,TRBV19,.,TRBJ1-1,.
CASRWRSRRDEQYF,TGTGCCAGCCGGTGGAGGAGCCGCCGGGACGAGCAGTACTTC,TRBV6-4,few,TRBJ2-7,.
CASSLSGTNEKLFF,TGCGCCAGCAGCTTAAGCGGGACTAATGAAAAACTGTTTTTT,TRBV5-1,.,TRBJ1-4,.
CASIKTGTGGRETQYF,TGTGCCAGCATCAAAACGGGGACAGGGGGCAGGGAGACCCAGTACTTC,TRBV2,.,TRBJ2-5,TRBD1
CASSVGGGAGGYTF,TGTGCCAGCAGCGTAGGAGGGGGCGCAGGTGGCTACACCTTC,TRBV9,once,TRBJ1-2,TRBD1
CASSRDRVGTQYF,TGTGCCAGCAGCCGAGACAGGGTCGGGACCCAGTACTTC,TRBV14,once,TRBJ2-5,TRBD1
CASSEQGPNTEAFF,TGTGCCAGCAGTGAACAGGGTCCGAACACTGAAGCTTTCTTT,TRBV2,.,TRBJ1-1,.
CASSPSGMERFF,TGTGCCAGCAGCCCCAGTGGTATGGAGAGGTTCTTC,TRBV9,.,TRBJ2-1,.
CAISAGGDEQFF,TGTGCCATCAGTGCGGGGGGGGATGAGCAGTTCTTC,TRBV10-3,.,TRBJ2-1,TRBD2
CASSQAGTYEQYF,TGTGCCAGCAGCCAAGCAGGGACCTACGAGCAGTACTTC,TRBV4-2,.,TRBJ2-7,.
CASSQERPGDEQYF,TGTGCCAGCAGCCAAGAACGTCCAGGGGACGAGCAGTACTTC,TRBV4-2,.,TRBJ2-7,.
CASSSQQGAGGELFF,TGTGCCAGCAGTTCGCAACAGGGGGCCGGCGGGGAGCTGTTTTTT,TRBV7-2,.,TRBJ2-2,TRBD1
CASSLVVVRAGELFF,TGCGCCAGCAGCTTGGTTGTCGTCCGGGCCGGGGAGCTGTTTTTT,TRBV5-1,.,TRBJ2-2,.
CASSPGQAKYF,TGTGCCAGCAGCCCGGGACAGGCTAAGTACTTC,TRBV7-2,.,TRBJ2-5,TRBD1
CASSPRGGTEAFF,TGTGCCAGCAGCCCCCGGGGAGGCACTGAAGCTTTCTTT,TRBV7-2,.,TRBJ1-1,.
CASSQRKDIYNSPLHF,TGCGCCAGCAGCCAAAGGAAGGACATTTATAATTCACCCCTCCACTTT,TRBV4-1,.,TRBJ1-6,.
CASTLDRGLSNQPQHF,TGTGCCAGTACTCTGGACAGGGGGCTTAGCAATCAGCCCCAGCATTTT,TRBV19,.,TRBJ1-5,TRBD1
CASSATGGPGNTIYF,TGTGCCAGCAGCGCCACAGGGGGCCCTGGAAACACCATATATTTT,TRBV9,.,TRBJ1-3,TRBD1
CASSFGGGAGDTGELFF,TGTGCCAGCAGCTTCGGCGGGGGGGCCGGGGACACCGGGGAGCTGTTTTTT,TRBV9,once,TRBJ2-2,TRBD2